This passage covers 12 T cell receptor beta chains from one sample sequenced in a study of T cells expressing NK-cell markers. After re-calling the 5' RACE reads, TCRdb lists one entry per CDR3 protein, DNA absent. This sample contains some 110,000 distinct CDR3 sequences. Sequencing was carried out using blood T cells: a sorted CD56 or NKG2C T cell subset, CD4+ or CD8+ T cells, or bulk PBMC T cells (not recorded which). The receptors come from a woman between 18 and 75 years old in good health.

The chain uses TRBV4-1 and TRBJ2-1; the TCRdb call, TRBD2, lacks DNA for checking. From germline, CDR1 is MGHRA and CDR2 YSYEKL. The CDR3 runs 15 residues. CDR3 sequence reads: CASSYSGTSMDEQFF.

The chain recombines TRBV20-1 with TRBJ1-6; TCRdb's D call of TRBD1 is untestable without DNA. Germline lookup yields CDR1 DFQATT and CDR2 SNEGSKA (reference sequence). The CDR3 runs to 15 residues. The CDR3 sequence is CSAKYTDREVSPLHF.

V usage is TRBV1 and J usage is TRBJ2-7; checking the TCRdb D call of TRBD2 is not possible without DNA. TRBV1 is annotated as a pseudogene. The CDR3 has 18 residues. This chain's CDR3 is CTSSQETRGGSGRPEQYF.

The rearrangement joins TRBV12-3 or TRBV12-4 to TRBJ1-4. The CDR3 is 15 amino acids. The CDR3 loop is CASSFGAVLNEKLFF.

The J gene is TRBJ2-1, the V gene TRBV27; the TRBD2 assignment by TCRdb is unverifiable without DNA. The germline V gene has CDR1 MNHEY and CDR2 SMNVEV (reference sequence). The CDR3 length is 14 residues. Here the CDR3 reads CASSLWEGHNEQFF.

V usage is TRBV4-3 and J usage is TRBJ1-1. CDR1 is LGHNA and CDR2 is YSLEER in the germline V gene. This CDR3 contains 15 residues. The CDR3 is CASSQDGGGSAEAFF.

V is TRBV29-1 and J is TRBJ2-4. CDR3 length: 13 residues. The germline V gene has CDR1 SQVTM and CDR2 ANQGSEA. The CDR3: CSARTQTKNIQYF.

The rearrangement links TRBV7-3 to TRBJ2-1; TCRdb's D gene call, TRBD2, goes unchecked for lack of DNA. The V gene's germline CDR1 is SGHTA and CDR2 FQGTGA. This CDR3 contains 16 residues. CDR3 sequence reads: CASSFMVAGGNNEQFF.

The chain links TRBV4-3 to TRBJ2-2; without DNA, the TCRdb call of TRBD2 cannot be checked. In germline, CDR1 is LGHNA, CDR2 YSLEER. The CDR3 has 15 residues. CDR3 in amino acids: CASSQDLAGAGELFF.

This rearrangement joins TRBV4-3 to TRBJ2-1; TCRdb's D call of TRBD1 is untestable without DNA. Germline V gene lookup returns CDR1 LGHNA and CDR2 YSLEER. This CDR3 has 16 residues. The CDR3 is CASSQALVRAYNEQFF.

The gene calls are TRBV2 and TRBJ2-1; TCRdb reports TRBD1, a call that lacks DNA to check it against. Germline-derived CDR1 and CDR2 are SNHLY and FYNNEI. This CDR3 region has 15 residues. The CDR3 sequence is CASSDHVTAYNEQFF.

The CDR3 spells CSAREDGRENTGELFF. The V gene is TRBV20-1, the J gene TRBJ2-2; with no DNA, the TCRdb D assignment of TRBD2 cannot be verified. CDR3 length: 16 residues. Per the germline V gene, CDR1 is DFQATT and CDR2 is SNEGSKA (reference sequence).